What follows is one T cell receptor beta chain and its context. The CDR3 consists of 19 residues. Germline V gene sequence: CDR1 SGHRS, CDR2 YFSETQ. The V segment lost 3 bases and the J segment 1 base; nucleotides outside the gene matches: 10. The data derive from a study of cytomegalovirus exposure and HLA in healthy donors. The PCR had 60 Vbeta and 13 Jbeta primers. Method: immunoSEQ multiplex PCR; TCRdb's copy keeps in-frame clones and lacks some. There are 200,000 or so clones in the sample, with almost 0.75% held by the top ten. The sequence was collected from a boy aged 10-17 years in good health and CMV-seronegative. Sequenced material: PBMCs. V and J are TRBV5-1 and TRBJ2-5, with 15 bases fitting TRBD2. Written as DNA, the CDR3 is TGCGCCAGCAGCTACCAACTCAGGACTAGCGGGGGGGGCCAAGAGACCCAGTACTTC. This sequence encodes CASSYQLRTSGGGQETQYF.